The 20 T cell receptor beta chains listed next were all sequenced from one sample in a study of shared clonotypes between healthy human individuals. The data were produced by immunoSEQ multiplex PCR, yet TCRdb's version contains in-frame clones alone and is incomplete. The sample carries 600,000 to 750,000 clones, around 91% recorded once. Sequenced material: memory CD8+ T cells from PBMCs. Subset denoted: CD45RO+ cells pooled with CCR7-negative TemRA cells. These TCRs come from a man younger than 35 in good health. Some clones in this sample may be carry-over from other donors' samples.

The chain joins TRBV18 to TRBJ2-7; no definite D call. V was cut by 1 base and J by 2 bases, with 15 bases left in between. The CDR3 consists of 16 residues. Germline V CDR1 and CDR2: KGHSH, LQKENI. Here the CDR3 reads CASSPQDRALPYEQYF. CDR3 nucleotides: TGTGCCAGCTCACCACAGGACCGCGCACTACCCTACGAGCAGTACTTC.

The chain combines TRBV19 with TRBJ2-7; D not certain. This CDR3 is built from 12 residues. The V gene lost 5 bases and the J gene lost 4 bases, with 9 bases spanning the gap. Germline-derived CDR1 and CDR2 are LNHDA and SQIVND (reference sequence). CDR3 region: CASSADEYEQYF. The CDR3 region has the DNA TGTGCCAGTAGTGCTGACGAGTACGAGCAGTACTTC.

The V gene is TRBV9, the J gene TRBJ1-2; TRBD1 aligns across 9 bases. After removal of 1 base from V and 6 bases from J, the junction contained 7 bases not matched to a gene. Germline V gives CDR1 SGDLS, CDR2 YYNGEE. This CDR3 contains 15 residues. This chain's CDR3 is CASSVRTGDDHGYTF. CDR3 coding DNA: TGTGCCAGCAGCGTACGGACAGGGGATGACCATGGCTACACCTTC.

The rearrangement uses TRBV25-1 and TRBJ1-4; D unclear. There are 13 residues in the CDR3. Trimming shortened V by 3 bases and J by 5 bases, and 7 bases separated the two germline ends. In germline, CDR1 is MGHDK, CDR2 SYGVNS. The CDR3 coding sequence is TGTGCCAGCAGTGACACAGTAAATGAAAAACTGTTTTTT. Its translation is CASSDTVNEKLFF.

V is TRBV11-3 and J is TRBJ2-7, with a weak D call TRBD1 (6 bases). The CDR3 loop spans 13 amino acids. Germline CDR1 SGHNT, CDR2 YENEEA. The V gene lost 2 bases and the J gene lost 3 bases, with 8 bases spanning the gap. The CDR3 region has the DNA TGTGCCAGCAGCTTACGGACAGACTACGAGCAGTACTTC. Amino acids: CASSLRTDYEQYF.

This chain uses TRBV6-1 with TRBJ2-7, with unresolved D. V was clipped by 1 base and J by 3 bases, with 10 bases between them. The CDR3 consists of 14 residues. Per the germline V gene, CDR1 is MNHNS and CDR2 is SASEGT. As DNA, the CDR3 is TGTGCCAGCAGTGAAGGGGTACCCCGCTACGAGCAGTACTTC. Protein: CASSEGVPRYEQYF.

This clone was counted only a few times. This chain connects TRBV19 to TRBJ2-4, with D perhaps matching TRBD2 (5 bases). Between the trimmed V and J ends, which lost 1 base and 2 bases, there was a span of 12 bases. In germline, CDR1 is LNHDA, CDR2 SQIVND (reference sequence). The CDR3 length is 16 residues. The CDR3 bases are TGTGCCAGTAGTATAGTTCCGGCGGGCTCCAAAAACATTCAGTACTTC. Translated, it gives CASSIVPAGSKNIQYF.

Comments on this clone: The sample holds other DNA sequences that translate to the same CDR3. The rearrangement joins TRBV28 to TRBJ1-1, with D unresolved. The CDR3 consists of 12 residues. Germline V CDR1 and CDR2: MDHEN, SYDVKM. The germline V and J ends were trimmed by 6 bases and 0 bases, with 5 bases remaining between them. DNA for the CDR3: TGTGCCAGCAGCCCGATGAACACTGAAGCTTTCTTT. Its translation is CASSPMNTEAFF.

The chain employs TRBV27 and TRBJ1-5; no clear D gene. V was shortened by 5 bases and J by 0 bases, with 8 bases between the two germline ends. The length of the CDR3 is 14 residues. Germline CDR1 MNHEY, CDR2 SMNVEV (reference sequence). The CDR3 region has the DNA TGTGCCAGCAGTCCCGGTTATAGCAATCAGCCCCAGCATTTT. Translating it yields CASSPGYSNQPQHF.

The chain couples TRBV2 to TRBJ1-2; the D gene is possibly TRBD1 (5 bases). V lost 5 bases and J lost 4, with 26 bases in between. The V gene's germline CDR1 is SNHLY and CDR2 FYNNEI. CDR3 length: 18 residues. The CDR3 coding sequence is TGTGCCAGCAGTACCCCTGCTATCTTAGACAGTGCGAGCTATGGCTACACCTTC. Translating it yields CASSTPAILDSASYGYTF.

The V and J genes are TRBV7-6 and TRBJ2-1, with 8 nucleotides matching TRBD2. V lost 2 bases and J lost 9; bases outside the gene matches: 9. The CDR3 contains 15 residues. CDR1 is SGHVS, CDR2 FNYEAQ, per germline. The CDR3 nucleotides read TGTGCCAGCAGCTTAAGGACTAGCCCAATTAGTGAGCAGTTCTTC. Amino acids: CASSLRTSPISEQFF.

The rearrangement links TRBV2 to TRBJ1-4, with 8 bases aligning to TRBD1. V shed 6 bases and J 4 bases; nucleotides not matched to a gene: 4. Looked up from germline, CDR1 is SNHLY and CDR2 is FYNNEI. This CDR3 has 14 amino acids. The CDR3 spells CASRTGALNEKLFF. DNA of the CDR3: TGTGCCAGCAGGACAGGGGCTCTTAATGAAAAACTGTTTTTT. Full variable domain (missing parts from reference TRBV2 and TRBJ1-4): EPEVTQTPSHQVTQMGQEVILRCVPISNHLYFYWYRQILGQKVEFLVSFYNNEISEKSEIFDDQFSVERPDGSNFTLKIRSTKLEDSAMYFCASRTGALNEKLFFGSGTQLSVL.

The rearrangement uses TRBV6-5 and TRBJ2-2; tentatively, D is TRBD2 (6 bases). Trimming left V 10 bases short and J 6 bases short, with 9 bases between. Germline V gene sequence: CDR1 MNHEY, CDR2 SVGAGI. The CDR3 runs 11 residues. This CDR3 reads CATREAGELFF. The CDR3, as DNA: TGTGCCACAAGGGAGGCCGGGGAGCTGTTTTTT.

This clone was detected once. The rearrangement joins TRBV14 to TRBJ1-1; no clear D gene. CDR1 and CDR2 (germline): SGHDN, FVKESK. V lost 5 bases and J 3 bases, leaving 10 bases between the germline ends. CDR3 length: 13 amino acids. CDR3 sequence: CASSFMDHTEAFF. CDR3 coding DNA: TGTGCCAGCAGCTTCATGGATCACACTGAAGCTTTCTTT.

This chain connects TRBV5-6 to TRBJ2-2; no clear D. The CDR3 loop spans 15 amino acids. Trimming removed 0 bases at V and 4 bases at J, with 10 bases between. CDR1 is SGHDT, CDR2 YYEEEE, per germline. The DNA of the CDR3 is TGTGCCAGCAGCTTGGTTGGGTATGGCACCGGGGAGCTGTTTTTT. The encoded protein is CASSLVGYGTGELFF. The complete variable domain, with remaining parts taken from reference TRBV5-6 and TRBJ2-2, reads DAGVTQSPTHLIKTRGQQVTLRCSPKSGHDTVSWYQQALGQGPQFIFQYYEEEERQRGNFPDRFSGHQFPNYSSELNVNALLLGDSALYLCASSLVGYGTGELFFGEGSRLTVL.

This clone was counted once. The CDR3 is CASSWGRGNIQYF. CDR3 sequence (DNA): TGTGCCAGCAGCTGGGGTAGAGGAAACATTCAGTACTTC. V and J are TRBV5-4 and TRBJ2-4, with D hard to call. Germline V gene lookup returns CDR1 SGHNT and CDR2 YYREEE (reference sequence). The CDR3 extends over 13 amino acids. V lost 3 bases to trimming and J lost 6 bases, with 10 bases between them.

Comments on this clone: This could be a read error, since a much larger clone is one nucleotide away. The identical CDR3 is also encoded by other nucleotide sequences in the sample. The rearrangement joins TRBV7-8 to TRBJ2-7, with unresolved D. This CDR3 contains 12 residues. CDR1 and CDR2 (germline): SGHVS, FQNEAQ. Trimming cost V 1 base and J 2 bases, with 3 bases left between them. Here the CDR3 DNA reads TGTGCCAGCAGCTTAGGGGCCTACGAGCAGTACTTC. Translated, it gives CASSLGAYEQYF.

DNA of the CDR3: TGCGCCAGCAGCCGACCGACTAGCGCAGTAGATACGCAGTATTTT. Its protein is CASSRPTSAVDTQYF. This chain joins TRBV4-1 and TRBJ2-3, with 8 nucleotides matching TRBD2. V dropped 4 bases and J dropped 5; count of bases not matched to a gene: 8. Germline CDR1 MGHRA, CDR2 YSYEKL. The CDR3 spans 15 residues.

This clone was detected once. The chain uses TRBV27 and TRBJ2-3; TRBD1 matches at 8 bases. The CDR3 sequence is 15 residues long. Germline trimming cut 3 bases from V and 0 bases from J; bases unmatched to any gene: 2. Germline V gene lookup returns CDR1 MNHEY and CDR2 SMNVEV (reference sequence). The CDR3: CASSFRTGSTDTQYF. The CDR3 DNA reads as TGTGCCAGCAGTTTCCGGACAGGGAGCACAGATACGCAGTATTTT.

The V call is TRBV28, the J call TRBJ2-7; D remains ambiguous. Germline V gene lookup returns CDR1 MDHEN and CDR2 SYDVKM. The CDR3 runs to 11 residues. Trimming stripped 5 bases from V and 3 bases from J, with 5 bases between. The CDR3 region is CASSNYYEQYF. DNA of the CDR3: TGTGCCAGCAGTAATTACTACGAGCAGTACTTC.